This T cell receptor beta chain is from a study of CD8 T cells in Susac syndrome. In blood CD8+ and CD4+ T cells, TCR beta underwent sequencing. The multiple sclerosis controls were treatment-naive patients with relapsing-remitting disease that was stable or active. The CD8+ and CD4+ T cells were negatively isolated, with the TEMRA cells enriched by FACS. This clonotype was seen more than once but under ten times. Trimming pared 7 bases from V and 1 base from J, leaving 15 bases between. This CDR3 comprises 15 residues. In germline, CDR1 is MNHNS, CDR2 SASEGT. Reverse transcription of about 0.45 to 1 ug RNA was performed with random hexamers. MiXCR, applied by TCRdb to the immunoSEQ multiplex PCR reads, yields one record per CDR3 protein. The table records 250,000 to 350,000 distinct CDR3 sequences, approximately 85% of them present only once.

The sequence was collected from a human donor with multiple sclerosis. Sample: CD8+ T cells from PBMCs. J is TRBJ2-3 and V is TRBV6-1, with unresolved D. The DNA of the CDR3 is TGTGCCAGCAATTGGATTGCTTTTGGCACAGATACGCAGTATTTT. Translating gives CASNWIAFGTDTQYF.